The rows below give T cell receptor beta chains drawn from one sample of a study of CD8 T cells in cerebrospinal fluid in Alzheimer's disease. After re-calling the 10x single-cell sequencing reads, TCRdb lists one entry per CDR3 protein, DNA absent. This table lists over a thousand distinct CDR3 sequences. The sequenced sample was cerebrospinal fluid. These receptors all stem from a human donor with Parkinson's disease. Each CDR3 is given with its conserved first and last residue. A clone size is listed for some rows: how often the clone was seen (once, few, many), or a class if it is expanded.

TRBJ1-1,TRBV7-6,medium-sized,CASRLQGNTEAFF
TRBJ2-5,TRBV20-1,medium-sized,CSASPIQETQYF
TRBJ2-3,TRBV5-6,medium-sized,CASSLWLTADTQYF
TRBJ1-2,TRBV4-2,medium-sized,CASSQDRTGNFYGYTF
TRBJ2-2,TRBV12-3/TRBV12-4,large,CASRKGTFTGELFF
TRBJ2-7,TRBV6-5,large,CASSYSGTGDEQYF
TRBJ1-6,TRBV7-2,medium-sized,CASRPPGGWNSPLHF
TRBJ2-7,TRBV5-5,medium-sized,CASSLVRSLEQYF
TRBJ1-2,TRBV6-5,medium-sized,CASSSWTGEDGYTF
TRBJ2-7,TRBV6-5,medium-sized,CASSQGTSGMYSYEQYF
TRBJ2-1,TRBV11-2,medium-sized,CASSHIVGEQFF
TRBJ2-2,TRBV7-9,-,CASNTITGYGTGELFF
TRBJ1-2,TRBV11-1,-,CASSLAPVSNYGYTF
TRBJ1-3,TRBV7-6,-,CASSLSPGGSSGNTIYF
TRBJ2-3,TRBV3-1,-,CASSQRAGVADTQYF
TRBJ2-1,TRBV3-1,medium-sized,CASSQDRGYPRRFF
TRBJ2-1,TRBV7-7,large,CASSLGLPDRGRDEQFF
TRBJ2-1,TRBV5-6,large,CASSLGLAGVEQFF
TRBJ2-1,TRBV7-9,medium-sized,CASSLIDPEQFF
TRBJ2-1,TRBV27,medium-sized,CASSLTAASYNEQFF
TRBJ1-1,TRBV7-2,large,CASSRNQGNTEAFF
TRBJ1-6,TRBV9,medium-sized,CASSVDSSYNSPLHF